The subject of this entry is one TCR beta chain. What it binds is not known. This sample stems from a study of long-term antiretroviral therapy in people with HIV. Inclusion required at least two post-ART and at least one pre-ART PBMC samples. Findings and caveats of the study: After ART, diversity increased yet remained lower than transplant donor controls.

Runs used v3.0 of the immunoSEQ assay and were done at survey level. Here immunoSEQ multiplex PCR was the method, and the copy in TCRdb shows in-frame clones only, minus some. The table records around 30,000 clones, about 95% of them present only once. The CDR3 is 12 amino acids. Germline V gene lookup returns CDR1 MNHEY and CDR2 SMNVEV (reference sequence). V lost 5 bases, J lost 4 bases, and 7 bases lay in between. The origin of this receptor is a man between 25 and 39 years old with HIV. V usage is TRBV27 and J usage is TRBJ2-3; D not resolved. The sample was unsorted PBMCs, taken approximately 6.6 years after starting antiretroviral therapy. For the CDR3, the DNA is TGTGCCAGCAGTCTGTCTTCAGATACGCAGTATTTT. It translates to CASSLSSDTQYF.